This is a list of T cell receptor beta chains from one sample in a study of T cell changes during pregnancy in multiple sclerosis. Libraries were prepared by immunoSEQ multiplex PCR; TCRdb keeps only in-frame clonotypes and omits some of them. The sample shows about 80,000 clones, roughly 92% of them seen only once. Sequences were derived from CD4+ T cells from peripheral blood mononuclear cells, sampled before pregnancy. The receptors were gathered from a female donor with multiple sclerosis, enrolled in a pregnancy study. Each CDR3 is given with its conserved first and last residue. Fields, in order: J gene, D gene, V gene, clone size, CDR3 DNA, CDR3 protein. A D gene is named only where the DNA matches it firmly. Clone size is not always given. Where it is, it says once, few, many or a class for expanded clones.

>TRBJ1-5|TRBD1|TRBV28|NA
TGTGCCAGCAGTTTACGACAGGGGCTTAGCAATCAGCCCCAGCATTTT
CASSLRQGLSNQPQHF
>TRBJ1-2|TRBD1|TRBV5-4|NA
TGTGCCAGCAGCTCCGGACAGGGGATTAGTGGCTACACCTTC
CASSSGQGISGYTF
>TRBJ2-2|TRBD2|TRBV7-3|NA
TGTGCCAGCAGCTTAAGACCCATGCGGGGGGCGAACACCGGGGAGCTGTTTTTT
CASSLRPMRGANTGELFF
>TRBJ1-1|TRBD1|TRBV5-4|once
TGTGCCAGCAGACCAGTTGACAGGGACTCTGAAGCTTTCTTT
CASRPVDRDSEAFF
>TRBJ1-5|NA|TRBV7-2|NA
TGTGCCAGCAGCTTTGCACAGGACAATCAGCCCCAGCATTTT
CASSFAQDNQPQHF
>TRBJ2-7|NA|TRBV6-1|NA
TGTGCCAGCAGTGACTGGGCCGGACAGTTCGGGGACGAGCAGTACTTC
CASSDWAGQFGDEQYF
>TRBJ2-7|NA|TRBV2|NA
TGTGCCAGCAGTGGGATGTTGGGGGGCGAGCAGTACTTC
CASSGMLGGEQYF
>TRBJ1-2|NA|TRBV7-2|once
TGTGCCAGCAGCTTAGGGGGCAGGCTACTCTATGGCTACACCTTC
CASSLGGRLLYGYTF
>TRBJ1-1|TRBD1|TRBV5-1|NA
TGCGCCAGCAGTTGGGACAGCCCGAACACTGAAGCTTTCTTT
CASSWDSPNTEAFF
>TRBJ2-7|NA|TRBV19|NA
TGTGCCAGTAGTATAAGGGCAGGGCTTAACGTCGCCTACGAGCAGTACTTC
CASSIRAGLNVAYEQYF
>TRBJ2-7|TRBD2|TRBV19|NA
TGTGCCAGTATGGGGTTACTAGCGGGAACCTACGAGCAGTACTTC
CASMGLLAGTYEQYF
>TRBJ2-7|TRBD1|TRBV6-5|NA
TGTGCCAGCCAACGGGACAGGGTTAACCACGAGCAGTACTTC
CASQRDRVNHEQYF
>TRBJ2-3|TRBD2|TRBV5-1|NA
TGCGCCAGCAGCCCGGGACTAGCGGATAGCACAGATACGCAGTATTTT
CASSPGLADSTDTQYF
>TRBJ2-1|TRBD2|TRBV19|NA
TGTGCCAGTACAGGACTAGCGGGAAGGAATGAGCAGTTCTTC
CASTGLAGRNEQFF
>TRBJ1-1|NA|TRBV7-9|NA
TGTGCCAGCAGCTTAGCGCGTGGACGGGATGAAGCTTTCTTT
CASSLARGRDEAFF
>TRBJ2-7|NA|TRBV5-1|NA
TGCGCCAGCAGCTTGTTGGGCCGGGACTTCGCTGGGAACGAGCAGTACTTC
CASSLLGRDFAGNEQYF
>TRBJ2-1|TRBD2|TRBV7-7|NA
TGTGCCAGCAGCCCCCCGGGAGGTAGGGAGCAGTTCTTC
CASSPPGGREQFF
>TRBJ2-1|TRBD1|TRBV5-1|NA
TGCGCCAGCAGCTTGGAGCGTGGGACAGGGGAGGACAATGAGCAGTTCTTC
CASSLERGTGEDNEQFF
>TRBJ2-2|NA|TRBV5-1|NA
TGCGCCAGCAGCTCAACAGGGCGAACCGGGGAGCTGTTTTTT
CASSSTGRTGELFF
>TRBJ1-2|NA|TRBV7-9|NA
TGTGCCAGCAGCTTAGTCGCGGCGAACTATGGCTACACCTTC
CASSLVAANYGYTF
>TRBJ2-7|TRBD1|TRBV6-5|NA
TGTGCCAGCAGTCAGACAGGGGGCTCCTACGAGCAGTACTTC
CASSQTGGSYEQYF
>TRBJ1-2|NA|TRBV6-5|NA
TGTGCCAGCAGGGGGACTGCCTTGTATGGCTACACCTTC
CASRGTALYGYTF
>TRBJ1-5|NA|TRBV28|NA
TGTGCCAGCAGCTTGACAGGAAGAAGCAATCAGCCCCAGCATTTT
CASSLTGRSNQPQHF
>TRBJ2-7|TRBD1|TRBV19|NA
TGTGCCAGTAGTATCGGGACAGGGATTATAAAGCAGTACTTC
CASSIGTGIIKQYF
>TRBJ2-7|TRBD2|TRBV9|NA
TGTGCCAGCAGCGGACGAGCGGGAGCATACGAGCAGTACTTC
CASSGRAGAYEQYF
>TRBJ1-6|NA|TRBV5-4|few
TGTGCCAGCAGCCTGGGGCGGGGGAGCTCCTATAATTCACCCCTCCACTTT
CASSLGRGSSYNSPLHF
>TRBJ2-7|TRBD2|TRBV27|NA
TGTGCCAGCAGTTTCCTCCGTCCGGGACTAGCGGGGGATGAGCAGTACTTC
CASSFLRPGLAGDEQYF
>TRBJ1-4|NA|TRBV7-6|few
TGTGCCAGCAGCTTAGCGCGGGGACGAGAACTGTTTTTT
CASSLARGRELFF
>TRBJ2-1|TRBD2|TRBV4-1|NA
TGCGCCAGCAGCCAAACTTTGAGCACTAGCGGGAGGGCCCAATCCAATGAGCAGTTCTTC
CASSQTLSTSGRAQSNEQFF
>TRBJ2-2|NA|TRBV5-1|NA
TGCGCCAGCAGCTTAGCGGCTAACACCGGGGAGCTGTTTTTT
CASSLAANTGELFF
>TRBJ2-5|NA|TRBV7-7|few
TGTGCCAGCAGCTTACGCGGTAAAGAGACCCAGTACTTC
CASSLRGKETQYF
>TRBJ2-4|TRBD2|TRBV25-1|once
TGTGCCAGCAGGGGGCTAGCGGGAGGGGGGAACATTCAGTACTTC
CASRGLAGGGNIQYF